The T cell receptor beta chain under discussion was sequenced for a study of CD8+CD57+ T cells in acquired aplastic anemia. Overall study context: Yields of DNA that came from sorted CD4+ and CD8+ cells averaged 3.2 ug.

Previously, flow cytometry had revealed CD8+CD57+ cell expansion in the patients chosen for sequencing. TCR beta VDJ and CDR3 were profiled, and genomic DNA was the template. TCRdb reanalysed the reads using MiXCR and keeps one entry per CDR3 protein. The table has around 500,000 distinct CDR3 sequences, around 30% seen once; the top ten hold under 0.95%. This CDR3 is built from 14 residues. From germline, CDR1 is SGHRS and CDR2 YFSETQ. Deletions cut 4 bases from V and 0 bases from J, with 11 bases between. This clonotype was picked up one time. Source material: sorted CD4+, CD8+, or CD8+CD57+ T cells (not recorded which) from PBMCs. The sequence was collected from a human donor with aplastic anemia. The chain joins TRBV5-1 to TRBJ2-7; the D gene is possibly TRBD2 (6 bases). Here the CDR3 DNA reads TGCGCCAGCAGCGTGTGGAGGGACTCCTACGAGCAGTACTTC. As protein: CASSVWRDSYEQYF. Full variable domain (rest looked up from reference TRBV5-1 and TRBJ2-7): KAGVTQTPRYLIKTRGQQVTLSCSPISGHRSVSWYQQTPGQGLQFLFEYFSETQRNKGNFPGRFSGRQFSNSRSEMNVSTLELGDSALYLCASSVWRDSYEQYFGPGTRLTVT.